The sequence of this T cell receptor beta chain was determined in a study of T cells in localized non-small cell lung cancer. This clone was seen a few times. Its antigen is as yet unknown. Germline-derived CDR1 and CDR2 are KGHSH and LQKENI. The V and J ends lost 3 bases and 1 base respectively, with 12 bases between them. The CDR3 consists of 15 residues. Using immunoSEQ multiplex PCR, the repertoire was profiled, and TCRdb retains in-frame clones only, with some absent. Here the sample spans over 10,000 clones, about 80% being singletons. Overall study findings and caveats: Uninvolved adjacent lung showed the highest T cell clonality, exceeding tumor. Median roughly 57 top-100 tumor clones were shared with paired adjacent lung. Heterogeneity remains possible because sequencing was limited to only one tumor region.

Sequenced here: peripheral blood, sampled before any cancer treatment. This clonotype was obtained from a male donor aged 60 or older with stage I squamous cell lung carcinoma. V usage is TRBV18 and J usage is TRBJ1-1; D is undetermined. CDR3 residues: CASSPIILANTEAFF. CDR3 nucleotide sequence: TGTGCCAGCTCACCCATCATTCTGGCGAACACTGAAGCTTTCTTT.